This TCR beta chain stems from a study of PD-1 blockade in mismatch repair-deficient tumors. On the study more broadly: Patients had approximately 12 mismatch repair-deficient cancer types, all previously treated and progressing.

This clone was picked up one time. As yet, its antigen is unknown. TCRs were sequenced from a few patients responding to pembrolizumab. The table came from immunoSEQ multiplex PCR; TCRdb's copy has only in-frame clones and leaves some out. The sample has around 120,000 clones; around 86% are singletons. Study-wide findings and caveats: Rapid post-treatment expansion, then contraction, generally preceding radiologic response, marked tumor-resident clones.

Germline CDR1 is LNHDA and CDR2 is SQIVND (reference sequence). Unmatched junction bases numbered 7, after V lost 5 bases and J lost 2 bases. The CDR3 extends over 16 amino acids. The rearrangement uses TRBV19 and TRBJ2-1; 9 bases line up with TRBD2. This receptor was taken from an adult with mismatch repair-deficient cancer. The material was peripheral blood, obtained 44 weeks after starting pembrolizumab. Written as DNA, the CDR3 is TGTGCCAGTAGTTGGCTAGCGGGAATCACCTACAATGAGCAGTTCTTC. It is translated as CASSWLAGITYNEQFF.